A single T cell receptor (beta chain) is shown here with its context. This entry comes from a study of blood T cell repertoires in COVID-19. As for the study in general: Sites in the United States, Italy and Spain provided acute and convalescent COVID-19 samples.

Source study methods: Amplification from reference gene primers served as the basis for estimated nucleated cell counts. The data were produced by immunoSEQ multiplex PCR, yet TCRdb's version contains in-frame clones alone and is incomplete. The D gene and trimming were derived from the DNA, and the V and J assignments and clone size from that table. The table has 250,000 to 350,000 clones, approximately 90% seen once. The receptor was derived from a woman aged 60 to 75 in a cohort exposed to, infected with or recovered from COVID-19 (not recorded which). Specimen: PBMCs or T cells enriched from blood (not recorded which).

CDR3 DNA: TGTGCCAGCAGTGACTCGGGGACAGGGACCTACAATGAGCAGTTCTTC. Translation gives CASSDSGTGTYNEQFF. The chain recombines TRBV6-4 with TRBJ2-1, with 9 positions matching TRBD1. CDR1 is MRHNA and CDR2 is SNTAGT in the germline V gene. The CDR3 consists of 16 residues. V lost 0 bases and J lost 2; bases outside the gene matches: 2.